This TCR beta chain was found in a study of CD8+CD57+ T cells in acquired aplastic anemia. Study-wide background: DNA per sorted CD4+ or CD8+ sample ranged about 0.18 to 30 ug, averaging roughly 3.5 ug.

The study, taken as a whole, reports: The number of CD8+ CDR3 sequences shared by patients and controls was approximately 28.

Profiling of TCR beta VDJ combinations and CDR3 sequences used genomic DNA as template. MiXCR, run by TCRdb on the reads, gives a single entry per CDR3 protein. This sample has about 470,000 distinct CDR3 sequences, with approximately 33% found just once. From germline, CDR1 is ENHRY and CDR2 SYGVKD. The CDR3 covers 15 residues. Comment on this clonotype: Antigen unknown. One junction end does not reproduce the germline sequence, and a read error may be involved.

Patients sequenced had flow cytometry evidence of CD8+CD57+ cell expansion. Among the patients, all had severe acquired aplastic anemia. Sampling of blood occurred while the patients had still received no therapy. The rearrangement joins TRBV10-3 to TRBJ1-3, with a possible D match to TRBD1 (6 bases). This sequence was found in a human donor with aplastic anemia. The specimen sequenced was sorted CD4+, CD8+, or CD8+CD57+ T cells (not recorded which) from PBMCs. CDR3 amino acids: CATSVGRGAGNTIYF. The DNA for the CDR3 is TGTGCCACCAGTGTTGGCAGGGGCGCTGGAAACACCATATATTTT.